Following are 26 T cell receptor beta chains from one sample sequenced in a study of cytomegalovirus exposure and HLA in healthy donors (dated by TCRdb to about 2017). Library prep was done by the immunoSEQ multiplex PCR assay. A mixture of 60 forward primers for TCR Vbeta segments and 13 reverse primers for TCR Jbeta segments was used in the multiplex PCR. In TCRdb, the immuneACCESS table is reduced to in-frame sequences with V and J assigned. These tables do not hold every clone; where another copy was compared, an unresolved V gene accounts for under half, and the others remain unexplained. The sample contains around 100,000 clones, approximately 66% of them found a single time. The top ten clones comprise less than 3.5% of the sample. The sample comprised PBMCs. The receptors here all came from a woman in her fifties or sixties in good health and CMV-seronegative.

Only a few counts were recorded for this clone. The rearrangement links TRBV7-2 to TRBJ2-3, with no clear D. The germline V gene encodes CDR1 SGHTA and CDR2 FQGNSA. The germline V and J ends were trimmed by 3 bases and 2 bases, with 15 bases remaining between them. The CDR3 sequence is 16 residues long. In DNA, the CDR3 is TGTGCCAGCAGCTTCCAGGCGAACATACCCACAGATACGCAGTATTTT. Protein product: CASSFQANIPTDTQYF. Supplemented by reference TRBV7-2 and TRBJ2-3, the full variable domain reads GAGVSQSPSNKVTEKGKDVELRCDPISGHTALYWYRQSLGQGLEFLIYFQGNSAPDKSGLPSDRFSAERTGGSVSTLTIQRTQQEDSAVYLCASSFQANIPTDTQYFGPGTRLTVL.

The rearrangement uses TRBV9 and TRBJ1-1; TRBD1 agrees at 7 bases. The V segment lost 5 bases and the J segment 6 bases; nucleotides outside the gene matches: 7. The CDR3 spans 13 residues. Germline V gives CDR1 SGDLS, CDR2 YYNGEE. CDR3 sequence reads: CASSRQGGAEAFF. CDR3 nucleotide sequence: TGTGCCAGCAGTCGACAGGGTGGAGCTGAAGCTTTCTTT. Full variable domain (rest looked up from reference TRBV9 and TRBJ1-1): DSGVTQTPKHLITATGQRVTLRCSPRSGDLSVYWYQQSLDQGLQFLIQYYNGEERAKGNILERFSAQQFPDLHSELNLSSLELGDSALYFCASSRQGGAEAFFGQGTRLTVV.

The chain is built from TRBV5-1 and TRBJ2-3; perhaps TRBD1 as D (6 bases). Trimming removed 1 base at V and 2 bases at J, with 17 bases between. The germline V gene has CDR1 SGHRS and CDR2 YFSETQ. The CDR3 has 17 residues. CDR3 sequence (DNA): TGCGCCAGCAGCTTGTCCACAACAGGGAGAAACACAGATACGCAGTATTTT. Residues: CASSLSTTGRNTDTQYF. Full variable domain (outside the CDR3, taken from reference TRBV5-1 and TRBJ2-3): KAGVTQTPRYLIKTRGQQVTLSCSPISGHRSVSWYQQTPGQGLQFLFEYFSETQRNKGNFPGRFSGRQFSNSRSEMNVSTLELGDSALYLCASSLSTTGRNTDTQYFGPGTRLTVL.

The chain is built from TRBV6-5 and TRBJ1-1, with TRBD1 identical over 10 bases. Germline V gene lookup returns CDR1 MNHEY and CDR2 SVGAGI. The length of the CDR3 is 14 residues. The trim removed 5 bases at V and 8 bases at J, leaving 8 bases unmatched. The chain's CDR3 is CASSKTGGIKEAFF. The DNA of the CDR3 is TGTGCCAGCAGTAAGACAGGGGGCATAAAGGAAGCTTTCTTT.

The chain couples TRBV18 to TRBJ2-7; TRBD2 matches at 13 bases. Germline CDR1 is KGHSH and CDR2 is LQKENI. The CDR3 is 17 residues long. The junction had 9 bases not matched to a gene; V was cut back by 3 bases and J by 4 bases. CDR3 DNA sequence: TGTGCCAGCTCACCCCTCCCGACTAGCGGGGGGTGGTACGAGCAGTACTTC. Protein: CASSPLPTSGGWYEQYF.

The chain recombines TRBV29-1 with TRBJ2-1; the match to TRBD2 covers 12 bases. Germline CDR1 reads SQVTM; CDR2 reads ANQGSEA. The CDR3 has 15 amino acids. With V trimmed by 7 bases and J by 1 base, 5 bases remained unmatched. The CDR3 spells CSGGLAGYSYNEQFF. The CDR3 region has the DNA TGCAGCGGAGGACTAGCGGGATATTCCTACAATGAGCAGTTCTTC.

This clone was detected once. Here the CDR3 reads CASSQQGAGEAFF. Written as DNA, the CDR3 is TGCGCCAGCAGCCAACAGGGGGCGGGTGAAGCTTTCTTT. J is TRBJ1-1 and V is TRBV5-1; 9 bases match TRBD1. With V trimmed by 4 bases and J by 7 bases, 5 bases remained unmatched. In germline, CDR1 is SGHRS, CDR2 YFSETQ. This CDR3 has 13 amino acids.

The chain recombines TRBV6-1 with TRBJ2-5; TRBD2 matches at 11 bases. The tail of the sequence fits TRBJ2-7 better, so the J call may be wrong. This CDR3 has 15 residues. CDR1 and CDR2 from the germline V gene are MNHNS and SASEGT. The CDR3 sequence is CASNGLAGLSYEQYF. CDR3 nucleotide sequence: TGTGCCAGCAACGGACTAGCGGGCCTCTCCTACGAGCAGTACTTC.

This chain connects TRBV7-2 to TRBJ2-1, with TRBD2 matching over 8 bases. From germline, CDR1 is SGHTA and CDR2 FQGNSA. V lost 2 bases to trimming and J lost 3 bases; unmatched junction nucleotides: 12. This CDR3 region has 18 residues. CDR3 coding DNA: TGTGCCAGCAGCTTAAGATGGCCACTAGCGGACCTCTACAATGAGCAGTTCTTC. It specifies CASSLRWPLADLYNEQFF.

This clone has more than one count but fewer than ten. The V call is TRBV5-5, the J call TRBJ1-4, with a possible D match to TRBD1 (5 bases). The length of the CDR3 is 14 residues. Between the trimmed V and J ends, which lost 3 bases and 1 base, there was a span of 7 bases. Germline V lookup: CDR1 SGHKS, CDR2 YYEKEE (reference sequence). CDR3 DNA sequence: TGTGCCAGCAGCTCCCAGGGAACTAATGAAAAACTGTTTTTT. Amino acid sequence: CASSSQGTNEKLFF. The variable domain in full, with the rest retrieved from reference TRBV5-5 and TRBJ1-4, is DAGVTQSPTHLIKTRGQQVTLRCSPISGHKSVSWYQQVLGQGPQFIFQYYEKEERGRGNFPDRFSARQFPNYSSELNVNALLLGDSALYLCASSSQGTNEKLFFGSGTQLSVL.

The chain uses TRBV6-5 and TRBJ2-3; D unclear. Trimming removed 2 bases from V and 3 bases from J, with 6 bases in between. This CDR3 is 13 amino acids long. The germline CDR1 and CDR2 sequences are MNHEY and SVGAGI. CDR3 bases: TGTGCCAGCAGTTACGAGTCGACAGATACGCAGTATTTT. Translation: CASSYESTDTQYF.

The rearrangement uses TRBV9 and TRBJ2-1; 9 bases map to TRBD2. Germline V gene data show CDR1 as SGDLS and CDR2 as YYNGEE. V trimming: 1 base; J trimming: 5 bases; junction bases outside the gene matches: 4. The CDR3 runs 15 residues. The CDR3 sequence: CASSVTGTSNNEQFF. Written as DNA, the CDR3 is TGTGCCAGCAGCGTAACGGGGACTAGCAACAATGAGCAGTTCTTC. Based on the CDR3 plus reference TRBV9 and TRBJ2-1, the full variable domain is DSGVTQTPKHLITATGQRVTLRCSPRSGDLSVYWYQQSLDQGLQFLIQYYNGEERAKGNILERFSAQQFPDLHSELNLSSLELGDSALYFCASSVTGTSNNEQFFGPGTRLTVL.

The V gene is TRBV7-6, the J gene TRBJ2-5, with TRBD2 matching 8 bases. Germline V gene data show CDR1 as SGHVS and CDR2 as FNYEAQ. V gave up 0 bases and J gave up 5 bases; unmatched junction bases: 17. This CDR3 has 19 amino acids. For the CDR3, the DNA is TGTGCCAGCAGCTTAGCCAAGCGGGAGTACTTTAGCAAGTATGAGACCCAGTACTTC. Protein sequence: CASSLAKREYFSKYETQYF.

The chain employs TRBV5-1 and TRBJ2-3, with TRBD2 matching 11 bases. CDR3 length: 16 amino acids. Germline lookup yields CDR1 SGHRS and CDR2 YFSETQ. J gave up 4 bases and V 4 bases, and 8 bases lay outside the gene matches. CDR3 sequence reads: CASSDRTSGGADTQYF. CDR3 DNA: TGCGCCAGCAGCGACCGAACTAGCGGGGGTGCAGATACGCAGTATTTT.

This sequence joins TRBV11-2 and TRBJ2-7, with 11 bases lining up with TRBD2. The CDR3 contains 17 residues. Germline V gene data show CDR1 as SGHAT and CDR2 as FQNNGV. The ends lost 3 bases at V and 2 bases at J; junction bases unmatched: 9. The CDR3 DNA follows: TGTGCCAGCAGCTTGACAGTGGCTAGCGGGAGGCCCTACGAGCAGTACTTC. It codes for CASSLTVASGRPYEQYF.

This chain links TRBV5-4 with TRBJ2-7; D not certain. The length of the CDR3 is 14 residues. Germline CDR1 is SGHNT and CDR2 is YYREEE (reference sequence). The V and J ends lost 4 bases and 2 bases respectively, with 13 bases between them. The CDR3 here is CASSIGSSPYEQYF. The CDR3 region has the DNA TGTGCCAGCAGCATTGGTAGTTCCCCCTACGAGCAGTACTTC.

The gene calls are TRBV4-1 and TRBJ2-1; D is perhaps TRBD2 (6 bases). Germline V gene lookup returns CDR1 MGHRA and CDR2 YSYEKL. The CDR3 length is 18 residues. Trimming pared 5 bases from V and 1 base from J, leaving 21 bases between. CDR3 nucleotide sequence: TGCGCCAGCAGCACGAACCTTAACGGGAGAGGTTCCTACAATGAGCAGTTCTTC. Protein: CASSTNLNGRGSYNEQFF.

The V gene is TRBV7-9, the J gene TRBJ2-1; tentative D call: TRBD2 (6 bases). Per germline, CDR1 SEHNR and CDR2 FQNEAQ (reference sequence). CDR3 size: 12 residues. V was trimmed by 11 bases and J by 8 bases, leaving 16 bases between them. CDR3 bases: TGTGCCGCCGGGACTCCGTTCGATGAGCAGTTCTTC. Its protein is CAAGTPFDEQFF.

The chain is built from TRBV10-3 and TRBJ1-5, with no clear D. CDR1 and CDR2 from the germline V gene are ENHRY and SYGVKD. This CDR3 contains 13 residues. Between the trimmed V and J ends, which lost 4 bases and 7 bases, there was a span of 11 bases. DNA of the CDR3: TGTGCCATCAGTGTGCTGGGCCGGCAGCCCCAGCATTTT. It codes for CAISVLGRQPQHF.

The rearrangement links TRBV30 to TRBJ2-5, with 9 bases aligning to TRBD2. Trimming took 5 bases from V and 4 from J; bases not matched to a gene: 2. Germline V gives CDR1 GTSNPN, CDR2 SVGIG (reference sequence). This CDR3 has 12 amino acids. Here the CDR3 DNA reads TGTGCCTGGGGCGGGGGGGGAGAGACCCAGTACTTC. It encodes CAWGGGGETQYF.

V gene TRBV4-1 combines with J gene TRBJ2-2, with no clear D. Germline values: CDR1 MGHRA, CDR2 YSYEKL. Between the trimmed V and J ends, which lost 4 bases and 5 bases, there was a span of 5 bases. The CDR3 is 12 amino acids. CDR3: CASSPHTGELFF. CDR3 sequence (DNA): TGCGCCAGCAGCCCCCATACCGGGGAGCTGTTTTTT.

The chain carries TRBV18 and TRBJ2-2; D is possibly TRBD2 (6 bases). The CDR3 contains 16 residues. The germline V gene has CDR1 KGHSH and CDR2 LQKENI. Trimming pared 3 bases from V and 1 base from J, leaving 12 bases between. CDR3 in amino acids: CASSPASGGNTGELFF. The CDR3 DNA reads TGTGCCAGCTCACCGGCATCCGGGGGGAACACCGGGGAGCTGTTTTTT.

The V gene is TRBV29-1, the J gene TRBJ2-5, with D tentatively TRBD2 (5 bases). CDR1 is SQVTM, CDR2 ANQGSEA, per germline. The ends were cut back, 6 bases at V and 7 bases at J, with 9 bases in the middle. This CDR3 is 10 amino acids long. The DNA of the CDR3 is TGCAGCGTCCTCGAGGGGACCCAGTACTTC. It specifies CSVLEGTQYF.

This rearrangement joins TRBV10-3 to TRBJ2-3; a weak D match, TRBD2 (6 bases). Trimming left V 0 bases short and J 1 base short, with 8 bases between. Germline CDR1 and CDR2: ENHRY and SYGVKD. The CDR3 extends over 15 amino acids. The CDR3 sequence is CAISESGGGTDTQYF. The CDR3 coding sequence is TGTGCCATCAGTGAGTCCGGGGGAGGCACAGATACGCAGTATTTT.

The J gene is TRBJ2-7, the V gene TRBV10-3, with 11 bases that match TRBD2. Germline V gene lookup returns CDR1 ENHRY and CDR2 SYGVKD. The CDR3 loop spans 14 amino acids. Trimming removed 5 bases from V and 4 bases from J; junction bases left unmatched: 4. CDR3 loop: CAISTSGGFYEQYF. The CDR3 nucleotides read TGTGCCATCAGTACTAGCGGGGGATTTTACGAGCAGTACTTC.

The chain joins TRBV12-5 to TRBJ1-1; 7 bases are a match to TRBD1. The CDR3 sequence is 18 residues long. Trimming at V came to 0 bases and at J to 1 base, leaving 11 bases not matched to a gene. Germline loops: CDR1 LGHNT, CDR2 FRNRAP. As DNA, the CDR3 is TGTGCTAGTGGTTTGGTACCCTTCTCCCGGGACAGGAACACTGAAGCTTTCTTT. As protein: CASGLVPFSRDRNTEAFF.